Listed here is a single T cell receptor (beta chain). There is no known antigen for this receptor. No quality values exist for individual bases; no much larger clone is one base distant. The germline ends are 11 bases apart after V is trimmed by 5 bases and J by 0 bases. From cysteine to phenylalanine, the CDR3 is 15 amino acids long. CDR3 DNA only is kept here, 45 bases in frame from base 1. The germline V gene sets CDR1 to MRHNA and CDR2 to SNTAGT. High-throughput TCRbeta CDR3 sequencing of frozen genomic DNA was performed by immunoSEQ, with PCR amplification, mapping, bias correction and internal controls included. In the paper's pipeline: Only productive rearrangements were retained, with each unique TCRbeta sequence defined by its CDR3 nucleotide sequence together with its V and J gene. A sequence counted as donor-reactive only if the sequence showed at least 5-fold expansion in CFSE-low cells compared with unstimulated pre-transplant cells and had a frequency of at least 0.01%. Per-subject minimum frequency thresholds, based on the lowest-template unstimulated sample, ensured at least 90% detection power. Jensen-Shannon divergence between the top 1000 TCRbeta sequences post-transplant and pre-transplant was used to measure repertoire turnover. Two-sided Fisher's exact tests were used to test for changes in the detection of donor-reactive sequences. TCRdb obtained this table from immuneACCESS and retained in-frame rearrangements with V and J assigned. These tables miss some clones; where compared with another copy, unresolved V genes account for less than half of the shortfall, and the remainder is unexplained. V and J calls and clone size are those listed in that table; D and trimming were worked out from the DNA. The sample table records about 75,000 clones; less than 90% of these occur just once. The ten largest clones capture under 2.5% of the sample.

The sample comes from a study of T cell clones after liver transplantation (dated by TCRdb to the late 2010s). Concerning the study at large: ITN030ST, the source of the samples, was a randomized trial that attempted immunosuppression withdrawal within 2 years of liver transplantation. Tolerance was defined as complete withdrawal of immunosuppression for at least one year without a rise in liver enzymes beyond twice the upper limit of normal. Blood samples were taken pre-transplant, pre-randomization before withdrawal, and post-randomization after full withdrawal or failed withdrawal. A cohort of 8 liver transplant recipients was studied, of whom 3 were classified as tolerant and 5 as non-tolerant. Third party-reactive TCRbeta sequences were also identified from pre-transplant MLRs to serve as an antigen-independent comparator for donor-reactive sequences. Donor-reactive T cell clones were identified by TCRbeta sequencing following a pre-transplant mixed lymphocyte reaction and were subsequently tracked in post-transplant blood. Subjects received no induction therapy and standard immunosuppression until randomization at 12-24 months post-transplant. Three of the eight recipients were HCV-positive; the others were transplanted for non-autoimmune, non-viral indications. General conclusions and limits of the study: Low numbers of available donor cells limited the measurable donor-reactive repertoire in a couple of subjects. A significant post-transplant decrease in circulating donor-reactive CD4 TCRbeta sequences was observed in 5 of 8 subjects, irrespective of tolerance or HCV status. The decline in donor-reactive sequences exceeded the decline in third party-reactive sequences, suggesting partial antigen-specific deletion that was unrelated to withdrawal success. When repertoire turnover was taken into account, detection of donor-reactive sequences was significantly reduced in 7 of 8 subjects for CD4 and in 8 of 8 subjects for CD8. The conclusions were considered preliminary, being limited by small, heterogeneous patient numbers and non-standardized post-transplant time points. Because no allograft tissue specimens were available, donor-reactive T cells may have migrated into the graft instead of being deleted.

Unstimulated PBMCs, after thawing, were stained for CD3, CD4 and CD8 and then FACS-sorted into CD3+CD4+ and CD3+CD8+ populations. Each of the 8 studied subjects was randomized to immunosuppression withdrawal. The Qiagen DNeasy Blood and Tissue Kit was used for isolation of genomic DNA. The V gene is TRBV6-4 and the J gene is TRBJ1-5; no D segment can be confidently identified. The source of this sequence is a human patient who received a liver transplant. The graft donor may be the source of some T cells after a transplant. Here the sequenced sample was CD4+ T cells from blood, taken around 50 months after liver transplant. The DNA sequence is TGTGCCAGCAGTCGGACTCGAATTAGCAATCAGCCCCAGCATTTT. Translated, this gives CASSRTRISNQPQHF.